These T cell receptor beta chains were read from a single sample in a study of fetal regulatory T cell absence and autoimmunity. Profiling relied on immunoSEQ multiplex PCR, and the TCRdb table lists in-frame clones only, not all of them. In the table there are more than 90,000 clones, less than 80% of which are singletons. Input material: pancreas tissue. Every receptor here comes from a male donor with IPEX syndrome. The CDR3 runs from the conserved cysteine through the conserved F or W. The order of the fields is V gene, D gene, J gene, clone size, CDR3 protein, CDR3 DNA. A D gene is named only where the DNA matches it firmly. Size is omitted from some rows. Given values are once, few, many or a class for expanded clones.

>TRBV6-5|-|TRBJ1-1|-
CASIPGGPLNTEAFF
TGTGCCAGCATCCCGGGGGGACCATTGAACACTGAAGCTTTCTTT
>TRBV11-2|-|TRBJ2-2|-
CASSFTGELFF
TGTGCCAGCAGCTTCACCGGGGAGCTGTTTTTT
>TRBV6-4|TRBD2|TRBJ2-3|-
CASSRLAGGKDTQYF
TGTGCCAGCAGTCGACTAGCGGGGGGCAAGGATACGCAGTATTTT
>TRBV5-1|TRBD2|TRBJ2-3|-
CASSSRGLAGVADTQYF
TGCGCCAGCAGCTCACGTGGACTAGCGGGGGTGGCAGATACGCAGTATTTT
>TRBV7-2|-|TRBJ2-3|-
CASSLGYTDTQYF
TGTGCCAGCAGCTTAGGGTACACAGATACGCAGTATTTT
>TRBV6-5|-|TRBJ2-1|-
CASSPGHRTFEEQFF
TGTGCCAGCAGCCCCGGGCATCGGACATTTGAGGAGCAGTTCTTC
>TRBV9|TRBD2|TRBJ2-5|-
CASSGLAGGQTQYF
TGTGCCAGCAGCGGACTAGCGGGGGGGCAGACCCAGTACTTC
>TRBV11-2|-|TRBJ2-7|-
CASSLVHEWQYF
TGTGCCAGCAGCTTAGTCCACGAGTGGCAGTACTTC
>TRBV7-2|TRBD2|TRBJ2-1|-
CASSLWTSVYEQFF
TGTGCCAGCAGCTTATGGACTAGCGTGTATGAGCAGTTCTTC
>TRBV4-1|TRBD2|TRBJ2-7|-
CASSASSGRLTYEQYF
TGCGCCAGCAGCGCGTCTAGCGGGAGGTTAACCTACGAGCAGTACTTC
>TRBV5-1|TRBD2|TRBJ2-1|few
CASSERGGPNEQFF
TGCGCCAGCAGCGAGCGGGGGGGCCCCAATGAGCAGTTCTTC
>TRBV6-5|TRBD2|TRBJ2-7|-
CASSLKRGGHYEQYF
TGTGCCAGCAGTTTAAAGCGGGGGGGTCACTACGAGCAGTACTTC
>TRBV2|-|TRBJ2-1|-
CASSVHGTSSYNEQFF
TGTGCCAGCAGTGTTCACGGGACGAGCTCCTACAATGAGCAGTTCTTC
>TRBV4-3|-|TRBJ2-3|-
CASSQEGPDTQYF
TGCGCCAGCAGCCAAGAAGGTCCCGATACGCAGTATTTT
>TRBV9|-|TRBJ1-3|-
CASSVGGGSGNTIYF
TGTGCCAGCAGCGTAGGTGGGGGCTCTGGAAACACCATATATTTT
>TRBV5-1|TRBD2|TRBJ2-1|-
CASSSSGPGGNEQFF
TGCGCCAGCAGCTCTAGCGGTCCAGGCGGGAATGAGCAGTTCTTC
>TRBV13|-|TRBJ1-1|-
CASLARGDTEAFF
TGTGCCAGCCTGGCAAGGGGTGACACTGAAGCTTTCTTT
>TRBV4-3|-|TRBJ1-1|-
CASSQVAVANTEAFF
TGCGCCAGCAGCCAAGTAGCGGTGGCGAACACTGAAGCTTTCTTT
>TRBV10-3|-|TRBJ2-7|once
CAISRDGSYEQYF
TGTGCCATCAGCCGGGACGGGTCCTACGAGCAGTACTTC
>TRBV5-3|-|TRBJ1-2|-
CASSLDNYGYTF
TGTGCCAGCAGCTTGGACAACTATGGCTACACCTTC